The 20 T cell receptor beta chains listed next were all sequenced from one sample in a study of blood T cell repertoires in COVID-19. Clones were sequenced by immunoSEQ multiplex PCR, and TCRdb holds only the in-frame ones, with some missing. The sample comprises fewer than 300,000 clones, around four fifths of which are singletons, and 2% to 3% rests with the top ten. Sequenced material: peripheral blood. The origin of the receptors is a woman in her seventies with active or convalescent COVID-19.

The rearrangement uses TRBV5-1 and TRBJ2-5; TRBD2 agrees at 9 bases. This CDR3 is 16 amino acids long. Trimming at V came to 0 bases and at J to 1 base, leaving 4 bases not matched to a gene. From germline, CDR1 is SGHRS and CDR2 YFSETQ. The CDR3 region is CASSLVAGAIQETQYF. In DNA form, the CDR3 reads TGCGCCAGCAGCTTGGTAGCGGGAGCAATCCAAGAGACCCAGTACTTC.

This chain uses TRBV6-1 with TRBJ1-6; 8 bases line up with TRBD1. Germline CDR1 and CDR2: MNHNS and SASEGT. The J segment lost 8 bases and the V segment lost 2 bases, leaving 2 bases of the junction unmatched. The CDR3 has 14 amino acids. The CDR3 sequence: CASSERTGYSPLHF. The CDR3 nucleotides read TGTGCCAGCAGTGAAAGGACAGGGTATTCACCCCTCCACTTT.

The chain carries TRBV5-1 and TRBJ2-1, with 14 bases that match TRBD2. The germline CDR1 and CDR2 sequences are SGHRS and YFSETQ. V lost 4 bases to trimming and J lost 9 bases; unmatched junction nucleotides: 6. There are 15 residues in the CDR3. In nucleotides, the CDR3 is TGCGCCAGCAGCCCGGGACTAGCGGGAGAGGGTGAGCAGTTCTTC. This translates into CASSPGLAGEGEQFF.

This rearrangement joins TRBV12-5 to TRBJ1-6; D ambiguous. The CDR3 has 13 amino acids. Trimming cost V 7 bases and J 9 bases, with 13 bases left between them. In germline, CDR1 is LGHNT, CDR2 FRNRAP. The CDR3 DNA follows: TGTGCTAGTGCCTTGCAAGCCTCTTCACCCCTCCACTTT. Protein: CASALQASSPLHF.

The V and J genes are TRBV28 and TRBJ1-4; a weak D match, TRBD1 (5 bases). Germline V gene sequence: CDR1 MDHEN, CDR2 SYDVKM. The V end lost 5 bases, the J end lost 0 bases, and 13 bases lay between the germline ends. CDR3 length: 16 residues. DNA for the CDR3: TGTGCCAGCAGTAGGGGCGGACCGTCAACTAATGAAAAACTGTTTTTT. It is translated as CASSRGGPSTNEKLFF.

The gene calls are TRBV3-1 (or the pseudogene TRBV3-2) and TRBJ1-4, with D possibly matching TRBD1 (6 bases). Per the germline V gene, CDR1 is LGHDT and CDR2 is YNNKEL (reference sequence). The CDR3 has 15 residues. The V end lost 4 bases, the J end lost 5 bases, and 14 bases lay between the germline ends. The CDR3 DNA follows: TGTGCCAGCAGCCCCTGGGACACTACGAATGAAAAACTGTTTTTT. It encodes CASSPWDTTNEKLFF.

The chain joins TRBV7-2 to TRBJ1-1; no clear D. Trimming shortened V by 1 base and J by 5 bases, and 8 bases separated the two germline ends. CDR1 is SGHTA, CDR2 FQGNSA, per germline. The CDR3 loop spans 13 amino acids. The CDR3, as DNA: TGTGCCAGCAGCTTAGGACTTGTAACTGAAGCTTTCTTT. Encoded protein: CASSLGLVTEAFF.

This clone was counted between two and nine times. The V call is TRBV18, the J call TRBJ1-1; D is unclear. Germline loops: CDR1 KGHSH, CDR2 LQKENI. With 3 bases removed from V and 0 bases from J, the gap between germline ends came to 20 bases. The CDR3 spans 18 residues. The CDR3 coding sequence is TGTGCCAGCTCACCGCAGTCGGGGAGAGGATTCATGAACACTGAAGCTTTCTTT. Its protein is CASSPQSGRGFMNTEAFF.

The chain has TRBV19 and TRBJ2-3; possible D gene TRBD1, 5 bases. The germline V and J ends were trimmed by 4 bases and 6 bases, with 11 bases remaining between them. Per the germline V gene, CDR1 is LNHDA and CDR2 is SQIVND (reference sequence). The CDR3 is made up of 13 amino acids. The CDR3 loop reads CASSRQGVDTQYF. The CDR3 bases are TGTGCCAGTAGTAGGCAAGGGGTGGATACGCAGTATTTT.

This clone was observed a few times. This chain uses TRBV30 with TRBJ1-1; D uncertain. This CDR3 comprises 14 residues. V shed 0 bases and J shed 5 bases, with 13 bases lying between them. Germline V gene data show CDR1 as GTSNPN and CDR2 as SVGIG (reference sequence). This chain's CDR3 is CAWSVEPQRTEAFF. CDR3 nucleotides: TGTGCCTGGAGTGTAGAACCCCAGAGGACTGAAGCTTTCTTT. The full variable domain, completed using reference TRBV30 and TRBJ1-1, is SQTIHQWPATLVQPVGSPLSLECTVEGTSNPNLYWYRQAAGRGLQLLFYSVGIGQISSEVPQNLSASRPQDRQFILSSKKLLLSDSGFYLCAWSVEPQRTEAFFGQGTRLTVV.

This clone was seen a handful of times. The same CDR3 also results from other DNA sequences found in this sample. The chain joins TRBV5-1 to TRBJ2-7, with 10 nucleotides matching TRBD2. This CDR3 is built from 15 residues. J gave up 2 bases and V 0 bases, and 2 bases lay outside the gene matches. Germline CDR1 reads SGHRS; CDR2 reads YFSETQ. The CDR3 DNA reads TGCGCCAGCAGCTTGGAAGCGGGGGGGCCCTACGAGCAGTACTTC. Translating it yields CASSLEAGGPYEQYF.

This clone turned up a few times. The chain uses TRBV19 and TRBJ2-1, with D possibly TRBD1 on 6 matching bases. Germline CDR1 LNHDA, CDR2 SQIVND (reference sequence). CDR3 length: 14 amino acids. Trimming pared 3 bases from V and 1 base from J, leaving 7 bases between. Here the CDR3 reads CASSIQGSYNEQFF. In DNA, the CDR3 is TGTGCCAGTAGTATCCAGGGGTCCTACAATGAGCAGTTCTTC.

V gene TRBV19 combines with J gene TRBJ1-2; D gene unclear. Germline lookup yields CDR1 LNHDA and CDR2 SQIVND (reference sequence). This CDR3 is 15 amino acids long. Trimming pared 3 bases from V and 4 bases from J, leaving 15 bases between. The CDR3 DNA reads TGTGCCAGTAGTATGAGGGCCCTAGAGCTCTATGGCTACACCTTC. Translation: CASSMRALELYGYTF.

The gene calls are TRBV3-1 (or the pseudogene TRBV3-2) and TRBJ2-4, with D possibly being TRBD2 (6 bases). The V gene's germline CDR1 is LGHDT and CDR2 YNNKEL (reference sequence). V gave up 0 bases and J gave up 7 bases, with 10 bases separating them. CDR3 size: 14 residues. DNA for the CDR3: TGTGCCAGCAGCCAAGACGGGGGAAGGAACATTCAGTACTTC. Its translation: CASSQDGGRNIQYF.

The gene calls are TRBV7-2 and TRBJ1-5, with unresolved D. Germline V gives CDR1 SGHTA, CDR2 FQGNSA. V was cut by 6 bases and J by 2 bases, with 11 bases left in between. The CDR3 is 14 residues long. The CDR3 spells CASSRLRGNQPQHF. CDR3 DNA sequence: TGTGCCAGCAGTCGCCTTCGGGGCAATCAGCCCCAGCATTTT.

V and J are TRBV7-9 and TRBJ1-3, with a weak D call TRBD1 (5 bases). The CDR3 length is 15 residues. V shed 5 bases and J shed 4 bases, with 15 bases lying between them. Germline lookup yields CDR1 SEHNR and CDR2 FQNEAQ (reference sequence). The CDR3, as DNA: TGTGCCAGCAGCCTGCGGGGGGAGACCGGAAACACCATATATTTT. As protein: CASSLRGETGNTIYF.

CDR3 protein: CATRDRTNTEAFF. The CDR3 nucleotides read TGTGCCACTAGGGACAGGACGAACACTGAAGCTTTCTTT. V usage is TRBV24-1 and J usage is TRBJ1-1, with 8 nucleotides matching TRBD1. The V gene's germline CDR1 is KGHDR and CDR2 SFDVKD. V was clipped by 10 bases and J by 1 base; unmatched bases: 4. The CDR3 is made up of 13 amino acids.

The chain uses TRBV5-1 and TRBJ1-1; D is ambiguous. The CDR3 spans 13 residues. Looked up from germline, CDR1 is SGHRS and CDR2 is YFSETQ. V lost 4 bases and J 6 bases, leaving 13 bases between the germline ends. The CDR3 sequence is CASSHLGNPEAFF. CDR3 coding DNA: TGCGCCAGCAGCCACTTGGGCAACCCTGAAGCTTTCTTT.

This rearrangement joins TRBV2 to TRBJ2-7; D is perhaps TRBD1 (6 bases). Between the trimmed V and J ends, which lost 3 bases and 6 bases, there was a span of 12 bases. This CDR3 has 13 amino acids. Germline CDR1 is SNHLY and CDR2 is FYNNEI. DNA for the CDR3: TGTGCCAGCAGTGAGCGTCAGGACAGCGAGCAGTACTTC. Its protein product is CASSERQDSEQYF.

The chain combines TRBV2 with TRBJ1-1; D not certain. CDR1 SNHLY and CDR2 FYNNEI come from the germline V gene. With 8 bases removed from V and 0 bases from J, the gap between germline ends came to 7 bases. The CDR3 extends over 12 amino acids. The CDR3 DNA is TGTGCCAGCGCTAAGATGAACACTGAAGCTTTCTTT. This encodes CASAKMNTEAFF.